This record looks at one T cell receptor (beta chain) sequence and its context. The assay was immunoSEQ multiplex PCR, and TCRdb's table has in-frame clones only and misses some. In the table there are approximately 210,000 clones, 65% to 80% of which are singletons. This entry comes from a study of blood T cell repertoires in COVID-19. Sequencing was performed on PBMCs or T cells enriched from blood (not recorded which). The receptor's source is a woman aged 50 to 65 with acute COVID-19.

The CDR3 reads CASSTTTSRDRGNYNEQFF. In nucleotides, the CDR3 is TGCGCCAGCAGTACTACAACCTCCCGGGACAGGGGTAATTACAATGAGCAGTTCTTC. The chain links TRBV4-1 to TRBJ2-1; 10 bases are shared with TRBD1. Germline V gene lookup returns CDR1 MGHRA and CDR2 YSYEKL. The CDR3 runs 19 residues. V gave up 6 bases and J gave up 4 bases; unmatched junction bases: 18.